Listed below are T cell receptor beta chains from one sample, sequenced in a study of T cell changes during pregnancy in multiple sclerosis. Some clones are missing from TCRdb's copy, which holds only in-frame ones; the method was immunoSEQ multiplex PCR. The data show roughly 52,000 clones, 85% to 95% seen once. Sequenced here: CD4+ T cells from peripheral blood mononuclear cells, sampled in the third trimester of pregnancy. The receptors were sampled from a female donor with multiple sclerosis, enrolled in a pregnancy study. Each CDR3 is given with its conserved first and last residue. D genes are given only for firm matches. Where a row states a size, it is once, few, many or the class of an expanded clone; other rows omit it.

clone size	D gene	V gene	J gene	CDR3 DNA	CDR3 protein
NA	TRBD1	TRBV7-8	TRBJ2-1	TGTGCCAGCAGCTTAGCCCCGGGACAGTACAATGAGCAGTTCTTC	CASSLAPGQYNEQFF
NA	TRBD2	TRBV19	TRBJ2-5	TGTGCCAGTAGTATCAGCGGGGGACAAGAGACCCAGTACTTC	CASSISGGQETQYF
NA	TRBD2	TRBV9	TRBJ2-1	TGTGCCAGCAGCGTAGAGGGACTAGCGCACAATGAGCAGTTCTTC	CASSVEGLAHNEQFF
NA	TRBD1	TRBV19	TRBJ1-1	TGTGCCAGTAGTATAAGGAGGGGGCTGATGAACACTGAAGCTTTCTTT	CASSIRRGLMNTEAFF
NA	NA	TRBV4-2	TRBJ1-2	TGTGCCAGCAGCCAAGATGTCAGGGAGGATGGCTACACCTTC	CASSQDVREDGYTF
NA	TRBD1	TRBV25-1	TRBJ1-2	TGTGCCAGCAGTGAACCGGGACAGCCCCATGGCTACACCTTC	CASSEPGQPHGYTF
NA	TRBD2	TRBV6-1	TRBJ2-1	TGTGCCAGCAGGACTAGCGGGAGGTGGTTTGAGCAGTTCTTC	CASRTSGRWFEQFF
NA	TRBD1	TRBV6-1	TRBJ1-6	TGTGCCAGCAGATTAACAGGGGGCGAGAGTTCACCCCTCCACTTT	CASRLTGGESSPLHF
few	NA	TRBV7-9	TRBJ1-1	TGTGCCAGCAGCCAACAGGGAGGGACTGAAGCTTTCTTT	CASSQQGGTEAFF
NA	NA	TRBV5-1	TRBJ2-7	TGCGCCAGCAGCTTGGACTTCAACTCCTACGAGCAGTACTTC	CASSLDFNSYEQYF
NA	NA	TRBV7-2	TRBJ1-5	TGTGCCAGCAGCTCTGACAGCCCCGAACAGCCCCAGCATTTT	CASSSDSPEQPQHF
NA	NA	TRBV5-6	TRBJ1-2	TGTGCCAGCAGTCTGTATTCACAGGATTGGGACTACACCTTC	CASSLYSQDWDYTF
NA	TRBD2	TRBV6-1	TRBJ2-7	TGTGCCAGCATGGATAGCGGGGGGCCCTACGAGCAGTACTTC	CASMDSGGPYEQYF
once	NA	TRBV6-5	TRBJ2-5	TGTGCCAGCAGTTACTGGGGGAGGAGGGAGGAGACCCAGTACTTC	CASSYWGRREETQYF
NA	TRBD1	TRBV11-2	TRBJ1-1	TGTGCCAGCAGCCCCGGGACAGCGAACACTGAAGCTTTCTTT	CASSPGTANTEAFF
NA	NA	TRBV15	TRBJ1-1	TGTGCCACCAGCAGAGTCTCAACAGGGACCCCTGAAGCTTTCTTT	CATSRVSTGTPEAFF
NA	TRBD1	TRBV28	TRBJ1-3	TGTGCCAGCAGTCCCCCGGACAGGGAGTCTGGAAACACCATATATTTT	CASSPPDRESGNTIYF
NA	NA	TRBV6-5	TRBJ1-2	TGTGCCAGCAGTTACTCTCGGGCAGGGGAAGGCTACACCTTC	CASSYSRAGEGYTF
once	TRBD2	TRBV15	TRBJ2-3	TGTGCCACCAGCTCAACAAGGAGCGGGGGGGGGACAGATACGCAGTATTTT	CATSSTRSGGGTDTQYF
once	NA	TRBV7-6	TRBJ2-7	TGTGCCAGCAGCTTAACGGCAGGGGGAGGCTACGAGCAGTACTTC	CASSLTAGGGYEQYF
NA	NA	TRBV6-6	TRBJ1-5	TGTGCCAGCAGTTACACCCGACAGGTTGGGGGTCAGCCCCAGCATTTT	CASSYTRQVGGQPQHF
NA	TRBD2	TRBV5-4	TRBJ2-6	TGTGCCAGCAGCCCGGGGGGTCCTGGGGCCAACGTCCTGACTTTC	CASSPGGPGANVLTF
NA	TRBD1	TRBV19	TRBJ2-7	TGTGCCAGTAGAATCGGACAGGGTGGAGAGCAGTACTTC	CASRIGQGGEQYF
NA	TRBD1	TRBV7-9	TRBJ1-4	TGTGCCAGCAGCCAAGGGACAGGGCAAGCAACTAATGAAAAACTGTTTTTT	CASSQGTGQATNEKLFF
NA	NA	TRBV7-6	TRBJ2-7	TGTGCCAGCAGCGCCACAGGGTTGTCCGAGCAGTACTTC	CASSATGLSEQYF
NA	NA	TRBV30	TRBJ2-7	TGTGCCTGGAATCGACAGGGAGGAGACGAGCAGTACTTC	CAWNRQGGDEQYF
NA	TRBD1	TRBV19	TRBJ1-5	TGTGCCAGTAGTATAAGGACAGGGAGCAATCAGCCCCAGCATTTT	CASSIRTGSNQPQHF